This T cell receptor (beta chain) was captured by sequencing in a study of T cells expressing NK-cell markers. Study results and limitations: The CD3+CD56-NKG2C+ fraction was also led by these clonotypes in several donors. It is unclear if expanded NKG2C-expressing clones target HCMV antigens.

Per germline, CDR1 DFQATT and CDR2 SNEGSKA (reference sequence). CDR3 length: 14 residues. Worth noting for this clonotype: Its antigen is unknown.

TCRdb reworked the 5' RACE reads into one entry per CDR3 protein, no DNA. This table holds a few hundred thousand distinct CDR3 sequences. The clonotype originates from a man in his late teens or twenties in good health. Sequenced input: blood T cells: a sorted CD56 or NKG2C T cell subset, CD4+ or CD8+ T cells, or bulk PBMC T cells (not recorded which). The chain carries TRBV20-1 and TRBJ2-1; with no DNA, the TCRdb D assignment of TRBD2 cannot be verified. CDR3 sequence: CSADSLADYNEQFF.